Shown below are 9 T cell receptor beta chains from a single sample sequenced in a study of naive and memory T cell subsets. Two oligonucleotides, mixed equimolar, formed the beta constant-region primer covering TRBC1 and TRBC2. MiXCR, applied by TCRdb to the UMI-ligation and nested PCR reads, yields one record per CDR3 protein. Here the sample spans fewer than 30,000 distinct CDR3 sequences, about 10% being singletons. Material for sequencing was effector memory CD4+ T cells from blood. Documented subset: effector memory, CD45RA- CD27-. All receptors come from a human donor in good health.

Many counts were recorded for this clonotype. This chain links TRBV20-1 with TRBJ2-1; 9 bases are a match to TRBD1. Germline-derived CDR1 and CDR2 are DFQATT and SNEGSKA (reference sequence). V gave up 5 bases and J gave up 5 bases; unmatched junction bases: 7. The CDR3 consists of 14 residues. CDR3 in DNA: TGCAGTGCTCACCGGGACAGGGCTCACAATGAGCAGTTCTTC. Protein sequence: CSAHRDRAHNEQFF.

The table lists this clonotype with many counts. The CDR3 loop is CASSPRGASSGNTIYF. The CDR3, as DNA: TGTGCCAGCAGCCCGCGGGGCGCGAGCTCTGGAAACACCATATATTTT. The J gene is TRBJ1-3, the V gene TRBV9; possibly TRBD1 for D (5 bases). Germline lookup yields CDR1 SGDLS and CDR2 YYNGEE. The CDR3 sequence is 16 residues long. Trimming stripped 4 bases from V and 0 bases from J, with 14 bases between.

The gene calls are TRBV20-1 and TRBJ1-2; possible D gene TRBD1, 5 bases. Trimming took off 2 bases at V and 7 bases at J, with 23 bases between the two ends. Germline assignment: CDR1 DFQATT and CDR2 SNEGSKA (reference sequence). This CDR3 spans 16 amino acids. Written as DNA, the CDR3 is TGCAGTGCTAGATTACGAACCCTTACCGGGACGAGTGGCTACACCTTC. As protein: CSARLRTLTGTSGYTF.

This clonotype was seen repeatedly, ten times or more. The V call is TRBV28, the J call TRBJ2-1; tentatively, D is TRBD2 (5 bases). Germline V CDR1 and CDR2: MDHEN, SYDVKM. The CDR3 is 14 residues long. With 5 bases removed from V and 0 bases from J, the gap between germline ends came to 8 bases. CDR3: CASSPGSSYNEQFF. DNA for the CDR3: TGTGCCAGCAGTCCTGGGAGCTCCTACAATGAGCAGTTCTTC.

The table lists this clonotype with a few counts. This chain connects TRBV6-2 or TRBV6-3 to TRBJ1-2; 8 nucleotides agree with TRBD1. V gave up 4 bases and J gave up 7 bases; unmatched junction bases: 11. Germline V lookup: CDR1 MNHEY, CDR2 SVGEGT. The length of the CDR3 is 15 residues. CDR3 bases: TGTGCCAGCAGTTCTACGGCGCAGGGGGCGGTTGGCTACACCTTC. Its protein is CASSSTAQGAVGYTF.

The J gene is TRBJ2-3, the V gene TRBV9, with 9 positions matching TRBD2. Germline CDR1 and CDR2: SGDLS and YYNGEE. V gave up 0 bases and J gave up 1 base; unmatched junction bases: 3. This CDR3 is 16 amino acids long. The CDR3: CASSVEVAGGTDTQYF. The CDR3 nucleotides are TGTGCCAGCAGCGTAGAGGTAGCGGGAGGCACAGATACGCAGTATTTT.

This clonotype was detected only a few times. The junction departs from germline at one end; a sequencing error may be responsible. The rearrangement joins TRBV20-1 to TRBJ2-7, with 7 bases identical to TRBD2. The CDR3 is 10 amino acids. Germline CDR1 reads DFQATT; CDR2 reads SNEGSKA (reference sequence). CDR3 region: CSEGWRETLF. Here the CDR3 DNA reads TGCAGTGAGGGGTGGCGGGAGACACTTTTC.

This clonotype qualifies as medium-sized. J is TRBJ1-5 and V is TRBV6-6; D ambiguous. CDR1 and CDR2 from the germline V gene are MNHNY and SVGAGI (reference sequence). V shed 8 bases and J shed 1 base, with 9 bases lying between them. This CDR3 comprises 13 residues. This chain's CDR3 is CASASNSNQPQHF. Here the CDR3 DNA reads TGTGCCAGCGCTTCGAACAGCAATCAGCCCCAGCATTTT.

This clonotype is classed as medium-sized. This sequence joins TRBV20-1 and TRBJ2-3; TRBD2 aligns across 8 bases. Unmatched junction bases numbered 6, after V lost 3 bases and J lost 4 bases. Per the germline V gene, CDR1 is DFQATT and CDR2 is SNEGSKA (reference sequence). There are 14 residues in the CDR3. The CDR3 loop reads CSASRGGGADTQYF. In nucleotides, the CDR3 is TGCAGTGCTAGTCGGGGGGGTGGGGCAGATACGCAGTATTTT.